These 7 T cell receptor beta chains share one sample of origin, sequenced in a study of cytomegalovirus exposure and HLA in healthy donors. PCR employed 60 Vbeta and 13 Jbeta primers. Data came from immunoSEQ multiplex PCR; TCRdb stores just in-frame clones and leaves some out. The sample data list roughly 120,000 clones. The sequenced material came from PBMCs. The receptors shown here come from a man aged 18 to 35 in good health and CMV-seronegative.

The rearrangement joins TRBV5-1 to TRBJ2-5; TRBD2 is a possible D gene (7 bases). The V gene lost 0 bases and the J gene lost 5 bases, with 14 bases spanning the gap. Germline-derived CDR1 and CDR2 are SGHRS and YFSETQ. The CDR3 runs 15 residues. Here the CDR3 reads CASSLEGGTLETQYF. CDR3 nucleotides: TGCGCCAGCAGCTTGGAGGGGGGGACTTTGGAGACCCAGTACTTC.

The CDR3 is CASSLGGGSPLHF. The DNA of the CDR3 is TGTGCCAGCAGCCTTGGGGGGGGTTCACCCCTCCACTTT. This sequence joins TRBV7-9 and TRBJ1-6; possibly TRBD1 for D (5 bases). The germline V gene has CDR1 SEHNR and CDR2 FQNEAQ (reference sequence). The CDR3 sequence is 13 residues long. Trimming took off 5 bases at V and 9 bases at J, with 11 bases between the two ends.

The chain uses TRBV10-2 and TRBJ2-5, with 12 bases identical to TRBD2. Germline-derived CDR1 and CDR2 are WSHSY and SAAADI. This CDR3 is 13 amino acids long. The junction had 5 bases not matched to a gene; V was cut back by 4 bases and J by 11 bases. CDR3 sequence reads: CASSVASGREQYF. The CDR3 region has the DNA TGCGCCAGCAGTGTCGCTAGCGGGAGGGAGCAGTACTTC.

CDR3 region: CASSFEVASGNTGELFF. The CDR3 DNA reads TGTGCCAGCAGTTTCGAGGTGGCTAGCGGTAACACCGGGGAGCTGTTTTTT. The rearrangement joins TRBV27 to TRBJ2-2; 7 bases line up with TRBD2. CDR3 size: 17 residues. Trimming cost V 3 bases and J 2 bases; bases outside gene matches: 9. Looked up from germline, CDR1 is MNHEY and CDR2 is SMNVEV (reference sequence).

The chain combines TRBV7-6 with TRBJ1-6; 8 bases align to TRBD1. The CDR3 is 17 amino acids. CDR1 SGHVS and CDR2 FNYEAQ come from the germline V gene. V was pared by 1 base and J by 5 bases, with 7 bases of the junction left unmatched. The CDR3 DNA reads TGTGCCAGCAGCTTAGGCCCAGGGACAGGCAATAATTCACCCCTCCACTTT. This sequence encodes CASSLGPGTGNNSPLHF.

The rearrangement uses TRBV6-1 and TRBJ1-4, with no clear D. The CDR3 is 15 residues long. In germline, CDR1 is MNHNS, CDR2 SASEGT. V lost 1 base to trimming and J lost 2 bases, with 8 bases between them. For the CDR3, the DNA is TGTGCCAGCAGTGAAGGGCAGGCGACTAATGAAAAACTGTTTTTT. Translation gives CASSEGQATNEKLFF.

On this clone: It is likely a read error, because the conserved phenylalanine at the end of the CDR3 is missing. The genes are TRBV5-6 and TRBJ1-5; TRBD1 is a possible D gene (5 bases). V was cut by 0 bases and J by 5 bases, with 6 bases left in between. CDR3 length equals 13 residues. Germline CDR1 SGHDT, CDR2 YYEEEE. Written as DNA, the CDR3 is TGTGCCAGCAGCTTGGTAGGGGATCAGCCCCAGCATTTG. Its protein is CASSLVGDQPQHL.